This TCR beta chain was obtained from a study of T-cell reconstitution after alpha-beta-depleted transplantation in children. There are 14 residues in the CDR3. Germline values: CDR1 SGDLS, CDR2 YYNGEE. Unmatched junction bases numbered 5, after V lost 5 bases and J lost 5 bases. Library preparation (for TCRbeta) was performed with unique molecular identifiers. In TCRdb, the PCR reads were re-called with MiXCR into one record per CDR3 protein. The profile shows 400,000 to 500,000 distinct CDR3 sequences, roughly a tenth of them singletons. Sequenced material: PBMCs from the stem cell graft donor, taken from the stem cell graft. The sequence derives from a human donor who donated a stem cell graft to a child with acute myeloid leukemia. The rearrangement links TRBV9 to TRBJ1-2, with TRBD1 identical over 11 bases. CDR3 amino acids: CASSAGQGAYGYTF. CDR3 sequence (DNA): TGTGCCAGCAGTGCAGGACAGGGGGCATATGGCTACACCTTC.